This T cell receptor (beta chain) is from a study of Graves' ophthalmopathy and Graves' hyperthyroidism (dated by TCRdb to about 2018). As for the study more broadly: Peripheral blood samples were taken at the time of initial diagnosis, before any treatment was given. The study used TCR beta repertoire signatures to distinguish Graves' ophthalmopathy from Graves' hyperthyroidism and to predict progression to ophthalmopathy. In total, 135 blood samples were TCR-sequenced: around 42 ophthalmopathy, under 85 hyperthyroidism and roughly 17 hyperthyroidism-to-ophthalmopathy patients. A discovery set of 95 to 100 patients (about 45 ophthalmopathy, approximately 58 stable hyperthyroidism) was enrolled to explore V-J signatures distinguishing ophthalmopathy from hyperthyroidism. For independent validation, a separate cohort was made up of 18 to 20 hyperthyroidism patients plus 17 patients who later progressed from hyperthyroidism to ophthalmopathy. In six hyperthyroidism patients, the T-cell repertoire of thyroid tissue was compared with the T-cell repertoire of blood. After sampling, hyperthyroidism patients received methimazole starting at 30 mg daily, and ophthalmopathy patients received high-dose intravenous methylprednisolone.

TCR beta CDR3 regions were amplified from RNA transcripts for repertoire sequencing. The first round was an RT-PCR using HTBI primers with the Qiagen OneStep RT-PCR kit, and this first round was followed by a second-round multiplex PCR, then size selection and purification. Libraries were sequenced on an Illumina HiSeq2000 using paired-end 100 bp reads. As for the original processing: SOAPnuke was used to process the reads, removing any read that contained adapters or uncalled bases, had a mean Phred below 15, or lacked an exact match to the constant primer or identifier. COPE v1.2.5 was used to merge high-quality paired reads. Clonotypes were defined as unique nucleotide sequences and were aligned to IMGT TRB V, D and J references using MiTCR v1.1. The analysis was limited to V-J combinations with a frequency above 0.0001, which together covered just over 98% of the repertoires. For each V-J combination, a TCR clonal expansion and chaos score was defined as the ratio of F50 clonal expansion to chaos observed in the TCRdist matrix. Welch's t-statistics and random forest were used to reduce features to about a dozen V-J combinations, which were fed into a naive Bayes classifier. The Morisita-Horn index was used to measure how similar the thyroid and blood repertoires were. The public reads were reanalyzed by TCRdb: fastp trimming at Q25, MiXCR alignment, in-frame beta chains only. Rows with one shared CDR3 protein collapse into an entry with the most common genes and DNA. TCRdb, not the authors, supplied the V and J calls. For this sample the table gives roughly 51,000 distinct CDR3 sequences, of which over 45% were detected only once. In total, the top ten clones hold 20% to 25% of the sample.

Details on this clonotype: Its antigen specificity is not known. No base-level quality is on record; no much larger clone is a single base apart.

Ophthalmopathy patients were characterized by moderately to severely active disease, a Clinical Activity Score of at least 3, a NOSPECS grade of at least 4, and a disease duration under 3 months. Anyone with other autoimmune diseases, uncontrolled infections, pregnancy or lactation was excluded from the study. Clinical symptoms, serum thyroxine, TRAb, thyroid ultrasound and orbital computed tomography formed the basis of the diagnosis. Ficoll-Paque density gradient centrifugation was used to isolate PBMCs from 9.5 to 10 ml of fresh peripheral blood. Trizol reagent was used to extract the total RNA, and its quality was then checked on an Agilent 2100 Bioanalyzer. Here is what the overall study found, with its caveats: In validation, the model predicted ophthalmopathy progression with about 71% sensitivity and less than 80% specificity; 12 predicted patients were CT-confirmed with GO in a median of about 6.2 months. No statistical method was used to predetermine the sample size, and group allocation was not hidden from the investigators. Among expanded thyroid clonotypes with frequency above 0.001, most also showed up in blood, which suggests that blood repertoires may reflect the thyroid immune response. In cross-validation, the 13-signature model distinguished ophthalmopathy from stable hyperthyroidism with 87.88% sensitivity and 81.08% specificity, while in the test set the corresponding values were about 80% and 75%.

Sequenced input: peripheral blood. This clonotype originated in an adult man with Graves' ophthalmopathy.

The DNA sequence is TGTGCCAGCAGCTCTGTAGCGGGGGGGATCGACAATGAGCAGTTCTTC. Translation gives CASSSVAGGIDNEQFF. This chain is built from TRBV7-2 and TRBJ2-1, and 11 junctional nucleotides match TRBD2. Trimming accounts for 4 bases at V and 5 bases at J, while the number of junction bases matched to no gene is 7. CDR1 and CDR2 are read off the germline V gene as SGHTA and FQGNSA. The CDR3 numbers 16 residues from cysteine through phenylalanine. Only CDR3 DNA is held: 48 bases, read in frame from base 1.